Below, 26 T cell receptor beta chains from the same sample are listed, as sequenced in a study of chemoradiotherapy in HPV16-positive cancers. The assay was immunoSEQ multiplex PCR, and TCRdb's table has in-frame clones only and misses some. The sample has fewer than 40,000 clones, more than 70% seen once. This specimen was blood, taken from a patient who underwent chemoradiotherapy. The origin of the receptors is a human donor with HPV-associated anogenital cancer.

This sequence joins TRBV4-1 and TRBJ1-5, with D perhaps matching TRBD1 (6 bases). CDR3 length equals 16 residues. V dropped 5 bases and J dropped 1 base, with 15 bases sitting between them. CDR1 and CDR2 from the germline V gene are MGHRA and YSYEKL. CDR3 nucleotide sequence: TGCGCCAGCAGCTTAACCGGGACACTGAGCAATCAGCCCCAGCATTTT. Translation gives CASSLTGTLSNQPQHF.

CDR3 bases: TGTGCCAGCGCTCCAACCTGGGACAATGAGCAGTTCTTC. This sequence encodes CASAPTWDNEQFF. The V call is TRBV7-2, the J call TRBJ2-1; D remains unclear. Germline V gene lookup returns CDR1 SGHTA and CDR2 FQGNSA. Trimming cost V 8 bases and J 5 bases, with 13 bases left between them. The CDR3 length is 13 residues.

V and J are TRBV28 and TRBJ1-6; D is possibly TRBD1 (6 bases). Germline V gives CDR1 MDHEN, CDR2 SYDVKM. V lost 5 bases, J lost 8 bases, and 13 bases lay in between. The CDR3 length is 14 residues. CDR3 region: CASSMRTAHSPLHF. DNA of the CDR3: TGTGCCAGCAGTATGCGGACAGCCCATTCACCCCTCCACTTT.

This rearrangement joins TRBV5-4 to TRBJ2-1, with TRBD2 matching 9 bases. Germline CDR1 is SGHNT and CDR2 is YYREEE (reference sequence). V was clipped by 3 bases and J by 5 bases; unmatched bases: 9. The CDR3 covers 16 residues. The CDR3 spells CASSSRATSGDNEQFF. CDR3 sequence (DNA): TGTGCCAGCAGCTCCCGCGCGACTAGCGGAGACAATGAGCAGTTCTTC.

The chain uses TRBV19 and TRBJ2-7; D may be TRBD2 (5 bases). Trimming took off 3 bases at V and 2 bases at J, with 11 bases between the two ends. Germline CDR1 LNHDA, CDR2 SQIVND (reference sequence). The CDR3 totals 14 residues. The CDR3 coding sequence is TGTGCCAGTAGTATCCGGGGATCGACCTACGAGCAGTACTTC. Translation gives CASSIRGSTYEQYF.

The chain is built from TRBV5-4 and TRBJ2-1; a possible D gene is TRBD2 (6 bases). V was shortened by 8 bases and J by 2 bases, with 20 bases between the two germline ends. The length of the CDR3 is 16 residues. From germline, CDR1 is SGHNT and CDR2 YYREEE (reference sequence). CDR3: CASTPGELATYNEQFF. The CDR3 DNA reads TGTGCCAGTACCCCCGGGGAACTAGCAACCTACAATGAGCAGTTCTTC.

The chain is built from TRBV10-1 and TRBJ2-1, with D possibly TRBD2 on 6 matching bases. Germline values: CDR1 WNHNN, CDR2 SYGVQD (reference sequence). Trimming took off 2 bases at V and 0 bases at J, with 8 bases between the two ends. The CDR3 consists of 15 residues. CDR3 nucleotides: TGCGCCAGCAGTGAGGCGGGGAGCTCCTACAATGAGCAGTTCTTC. Its protein product is CASSEAGSSYNEQFF.

This clone was seen a single time. The chain recombines TRBV5-1 with TRBJ1-2; no clear D gene. The V end was cut by 0 bases, the J end by 3 bases, with 3 bases between. CDR3 size: 12 residues. Looked up from germline, CDR1 is SGHRS and CDR2 is YFSETQ. CDR3 loop: CASSLGDYGYTF. For the CDR3, the DNA is TGCGCCAGCAGCTTGGGGGACTATGGCTACACCTTC.

The V and J genes are TRBV19 and TRBJ1-1; no clear D gene. The CDR3 length is 16 residues. V was clipped by 3 bases and J by 4 bases, with 18 bases between them. Germline V gene sequence: CDR1 LNHDA, CDR2 SQIVND (reference sequence). This chain's CDR3 is CASSIRVGRTITEAFF. The DNA of the CDR3 is TGTGCCAGTAGTATCAGAGTCGGCCGGACGATCACTGAAGCTTTCTTT.

The CDR3 loop reads CASGLRLDGGYTF. CDR3 coding DNA: TGTGCTAGTGGTTTGCGGCTAGATGGAGGCTACACCTTC. The genes are TRBV12-5 and TRBJ1-2; D gene uncertain. Germline V gives CDR1 LGHNT, CDR2 FRNRAP. There are 13 residues in the CDR3. The ends were cut back, 2 bases at V and 8 bases at J, with 12 bases in the middle. Full variable domain (outside the CDR3, taken from reference TRBV12-5 and TRBJ1-2): DARVTQTPRHKVTEMGQEVTMRCQPILGHNTVFWYRQTMMQGLELLAYFRNRAPLDDSGMPKDRFSAEMPDATLATLKIQPSEPRDSAVYFCASGLRLDGGYTFGSGTRLTVV.

A single count supports this clone. The chain joins TRBV2 to TRBJ2-7; 7 bases align to TRBD2. The CDR3 has 16 residues. After removal of 7 bases from V and 0 bases from J, the junction contained 12 bases not matched to a gene. Looked up from germline, CDR1 is SNHLY and CDR2 is FYNNEI. CDR3 nucleotides: TGTGCCAGCATGGGGGAGGGGCGTTTGGTCTCCTACGAGCAGTACTTC. This gives the protein CASMGEGRLVSYEQYF.

This chain uses TRBV19 with TRBJ1-2, with 7 bases matching TRBD1. Germline trimming cut 4 bases from V and 5 bases from J; bases unmatched to any gene: 10. The CDR3 loop spans 15 amino acids. Germline V gene data show CDR1 as LNHDA and CDR2 as SQIVND (reference sequence). CDR3 nucleotides: TGTGCCAGTAGTACGGCCGGGACAGTGGGGTATGGCTACACCTTC. Translation: CASSTAGTVGYGYTF.

The chain couples TRBV19 to TRBJ1-3, with a tentative D call TRBD1 (5 bases). This CDR3 comprises 15 residues. The germline CDR1 and CDR2 sequences are LNHDA and SQIVND (reference sequence). V was cut by 4 bases and J by 3 bases, with 13 bases left in between. The CDR3 DNA reads TGTGCCAGTAGTACTGGGACGGACCTTGGAAACACCATATATTTT. Protein: CASSTGTDLGNTIYF.

The rearrangement links TRBV6-1 to TRBJ2-3; D possibly matches TRBD1 or TRBD2 (5 bases each). V was trimmed by 7 bases and J by 3 bases, leaving 14 bases between them. Germline loops: CDR1 MNHNS, CDR2 SASEGT. This CDR3 contains 14 residues. The CDR3 bases are TGTGCCAGCAACCAGGGAGTGTTTACAGATACGCAGTATTTT. Amino acid sequence: CASNQGVFTDTQYF.

V is TRBV6-5 and J is TRBJ2-1, with TRBD2 identical over 7 bases. The CDR3 loop spans 13 amino acids. Germline assignment: CDR1 MNHEY and CDR2 SVGAGI. V gave up 6 bases and J gave up 3 bases; unmatched junction bases: 2. This CDR3 is CASRSGNYNEQFF. CDR3 coding DNA: TGTGCCAGCAGGAGCGGGAACTACAATGAGCAGTTCTTC.

This rearrangement joins TRBV7-9 to TRBJ2-4, with 10 bases fitting TRBD1. The CDR3 has 14 residues. Germline V lookup: CDR1 SEHNR, CDR2 FQNEAQ (reference sequence). V lost 5 bases and J lost 7; bases outside the gene matches: 5. The CDR3 DNA reads TGTGCCAGCAGCCCGGGACAGGGGAGGAACATTCAGTACTTC. Its translation is CASSPGQGRNIQYF.

The chain has TRBV19 and TRBJ1-1, with 8 bases identical to TRBD1. Germline CDR1 and CDR2: LNHDA and SQIVND (reference sequence). J lost 4 bases, V lost 6 bases, and 7 bases had no gene match. CDR3 size: 14 residues. The CDR3 region is CASRLDRGITEAFF. For the CDR3, the DNA is TGTGCCAGTAGGCTCGACAGGGGAATCACTGAAGCTTTCTTT.

This clone was picked up one time. V usage is TRBV5-4 and J usage is TRBJ1-2; 11 bases align to TRBD1. This CDR3 contains 16 residues. Germline V lookup: CDR1 SGHNT, CDR2 YYREEE (reference sequence). V shed 4 bases and J 3 bases; nucleotides not matched to a gene: 8. The CDR3 region is CASSTGQGASDYGYTF. The CDR3 region has the DNA TGTGCCAGCAGCACAGGACAGGGGGCTAGTGACTATGGCTACACCTTC.

The rearrangement links TRBV29-1 to TRBJ1-1; D is possibly TRBD1 (6 bases). There are 14 residues in the CDR3. Between the trimmed V and J ends, which lost 2 bases and 1 base, there was a span of 11 bases. Per the germline V gene, CDR1 is SQVTM and CDR2 is ANQGSEA. This CDR3 reads CSVEPGTQNTEAFF. The CDR3 nucleotides read TGCAGCGTTGAACCCGGGACACAGAACACTGAAGCTTTCTTT. Variable domain in full (rest from reference TRBV29-1 and TRBJ1-1): SAVISQKPSRDICQRGTSLTIQCQVDSQVTMMFWYRQQPGQSLTLIATANQGSEATYESGFVIDKFPISRPNLTFSTLTVSNMSPEDSSIYLCSVEPGTQNTEAFFGQGTRLTVV.

V is TRBV7-2 and J is TRBJ2-7; D unresolved. Trimming stripped 4 bases from V and 6 bases from J, with 13 bases between. Germline assignment: CDR1 SGHTA and CDR2 FQGNSA. This CDR3 spans 13 amino acids. The CDR3 DNA follows: TGTGCCAGCAGCTCCCCGGGTGTACGCGAGCAGTACTTC. Its protein is CASSSPGVREQYF.

This chain uses TRBV11-3 with TRBJ2-7; possibly TRBD1 for D (6 bases). V was trimmed by 2 bases and J by 6 bases, leaving 8 bases between them. In germline, CDR1 is SGHNT, CDR2 YENEEA. The length of the CDR3 is 12 residues. CDR3 sequence: CASSLPRGEQYF. CDR3 nucleotides: TGTGCCAGCAGCTTACCCAGGGGCGAGCAGTACTTC. Filled out from reference TRBV11-3 and TRBJ2-7, the complete variable domain reads EAGVVQSPRYKIIEKKQPVAFWCNPISGHNTLYWYLQNLGQGPELLIRYENEEAVDDSQLPKDRFSAERLKGVDSTLKIQPAELGDSAVYLCASSLPRGEQYFGPGTRLTVT.

The chain combines TRBV7-9 with TRBJ2-5; TRBD2 is a possible D gene (6 bases). CDR3 length: 11 amino acids. Germline V gene sequence: CDR1 SEHNR, CDR2 FQNEAQ (reference sequence). V was shortened by 10 bases and J by 2 bases, with 8 bases between the two germline ends. CDR3 nucleotide sequence: TGTGCCACCGGGACTCAAGAGACCCAGTACTTC. Translation gives CATGTQETQYF.

The chain recombines TRBV28 with TRBJ1-2; weak D call: TRBD1 (6 bases). Germline V gene data show CDR1 as MDHEN and CDR2 as SYDVKM. Trimming took 7 bases from V and 8 from J, leaving 23 bases between them. The CDR3 sequence is 15 residues long. The CDR3 nucleotides are TGTGCCAGCACCCCTGGGGGGCGCATCCGGGAGGGCTACACCTTC. Translation gives CASTPGGRIREGYTF.

The gene calls are TRBV5-6 and TRBJ2-7; TRBD1 agrees at 9 bases. The CDR3 covers 18 residues. CDR1 SGHDT and CDR2 YYEEEE come from the germline V gene. Germline trimming cut 4 bases from V and 0 bases from J; bases unmatched to any gene: 14. Here the CDR3 DNA reads TGTGCCAGCAGCGGACTTTCACCGGGACAGGGCAGCTCCTACGAGCAGTACTTC. The encoded protein is CASSGLSPGQGSSYEQYF.

The rearrangement joins TRBV11-3 to TRBJ1-2, with no clear D. The CDR3 loop spans 12 amino acids. Germline-derived CDR1 and CDR2 are SGHNT and YENEEA. V was cut by 1 base and J by 7 bases, with 7 bases left in between. CDR3 sequence: CASSLGPSGYTF. The CDR3 DNA is TGTGCCAGCAGCTTAGGCCCGAGTGGCTACACCTTC.

V and J are TRBV5-1 and TRBJ1-2; TRBD1 matches 8 bases. V lost 0 bases to trimming and J lost 8 bases; unmatched junction nucleotides: 12. CDR3 length: 16 amino acids. Germline-derived CDR1 and CDR2 are SGHRS and YFSETQ. CDR3 sequence: CASSLAIGQGSGGYTF. The CDR3, as DNA: TGCGCCAGCAGCTTGGCCATAGGACAGGGTTCGGGAGGCTACACCTTC.